This T cell receptor beta chain is drawn from a study of blood T cell repertoires in COVID-19. This clone was recorded many times. The germline V gene encodes CDR1 KGHSH and CDR2 LQKENI. Trimming shortened V by 0 bases and J by 4 bases, and 7 bases separated the two germline ends. This CDR3 has 14 amino acids. Using immunoSEQ multiplex PCR, the repertoire was profiled, and TCRdb retains in-frame clones only, with some absent. The table has approximately 200,000 clones, about 81% seen once. The V call is TRBV18, the J call TRBJ1-3; D remains ambiguous. Sequenced input: peripheral blood. The receptor was derived from a woman of 80 years or more with COVID-19, enrolled during active disease. CDR3: CASSPPVGGNTIYF. CDR3 nucleotide sequence: TGTGCCAGCTCACCACCGGTTGGCGGAAACACCATATATTTT.